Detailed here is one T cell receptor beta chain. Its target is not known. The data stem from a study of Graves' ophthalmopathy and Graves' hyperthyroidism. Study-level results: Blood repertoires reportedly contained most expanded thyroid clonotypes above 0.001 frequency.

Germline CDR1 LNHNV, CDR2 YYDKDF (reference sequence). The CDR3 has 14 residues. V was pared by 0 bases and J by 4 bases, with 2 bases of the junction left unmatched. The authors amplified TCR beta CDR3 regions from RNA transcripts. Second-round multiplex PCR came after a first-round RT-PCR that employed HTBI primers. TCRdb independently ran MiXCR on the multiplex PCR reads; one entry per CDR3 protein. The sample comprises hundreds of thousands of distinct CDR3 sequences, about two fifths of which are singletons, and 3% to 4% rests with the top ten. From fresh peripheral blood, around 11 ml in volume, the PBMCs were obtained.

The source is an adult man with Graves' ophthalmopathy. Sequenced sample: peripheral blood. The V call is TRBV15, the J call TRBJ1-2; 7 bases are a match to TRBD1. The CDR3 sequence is CATSREDRRYGYTF. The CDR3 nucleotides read TGTGCCACCAGCAGAGAGGACAGGCGCTATGGCTACACCTTC.